These 9 T cell receptor beta chains came from one sample sequenced in a study of blood T cell repertoires in COVID-19. Generated by immunoSEQ multiplex PCR, the TCRdb table keeps only in-frame clones and is missing some. Among approximately 75,000 clones, roughly 88% were seen once, and the ten largest hold about a fifth. Sequenced material: peripheral blood. The source of these receptors is a woman aged 45 to 65 with acute or convalescent COVID-19.

V usage is TRBV7-6 and J usage is TRBJ2-3; perhaps TRBD1 as D (6 bases). The CDR3 covers 16 residues. The germline V gene encodes CDR1 SGHVS and CDR2 FNYEAQ. The V end lost 2 bases, the J end lost 2 bases, and 14 bases lay between the germline ends. CDR3 in amino acids: CASSLSRQAHTDTQYF. The CDR3 region has the DNA TGTGCCAGCAGCTTAAGTCGACAGGCCCACACAGATACGCAGTATTTT.

The V and J genes are TRBV7-3 and TRBJ2-3, with 8 bases lining up with TRBD2. This CDR3 has 14 amino acids. Trimming took 5 bases from V and 2 from J; bases not matched to a gene: 3. Germline lookup yields CDR1 SGHTA and CDR2 FQGTGA. DNA for the CDR3: TGTGCCAGCAGCGTGCGGGGGGACACAGATACGCAGTATTTT. Protein product: CASSVRGDTDTQYF.

The chain has TRBV2 and TRBJ1-5, with TRBD1 matching over 7 bases. The CDR3 sequence is 15 residues long. After removal of 8 bases from V and 5 bases from J, the junction contained 12 bases not matched to a gene. CDR1 and CDR2 from the germline V gene are SNHLY and FYNNEI. The CDR3 DNA sequence: TGTGCCAGCGGGGGAAGGACAGGTCGAGATCAGCCCCAGCATTTT. Protein: CASGGRTGRDQPQHF.

This chain uses TRBV6-5 with TRBJ1-2, with D hard to call. Deletions cut 9 bases from V and 1 base from J, with 12 bases between. The germline V gene has CDR1 MNHEY and CDR2 SVGAGI. The CDR3 length is 13 residues. CDR3 sequence reads: CASADEGNYGYTF. The CDR3, as DNA: TGTGCCAGTGCGGACGAGGGTAACTATGGCTACACCTTC.

The chain uses TRBV30 and TRBJ1-5, with D maybe TRBD1 (6 bases). CDR1 and CDR2 (germline): GTSNPN, SVGIG (reference sequence). The CDR3 runs 13 residues. The V end lost 2 bases, the J end lost 5 bases, and 10 bases lay between the germline ends. The CDR3 reads CAWSTGIHQPQHF. The DNA of the CDR3 is TGTGCCTGGAGTACAGGGATACATCAGCCCCAGCATTTT. Drawing the rest from reference TRBV30 and TRBJ1-5, the complete variable domain is SQTIHQWPATLVQPVGSPLSLECTVEGTSNPNLYWYRQAAGRGLQLLFYSVGIGQISSEVPQNLSASRPQDRQFILSSKKLLLSDSGFYLCAWSTGIHQPQHFGDGTRLSIL.

The CDR3 sequence is CASSLTRDRSSYEQYF. The CDR3 bases are TGTGCCAGCTCACTCACCCGGGACAGGAGCTCCTACGAGCAGTACTTC. The gene calls are TRBV18 and TRBJ2-7; 8 bases are a match to TRBD1. V shed 4 bases, J shed 0 bases, and the junction held 8 bases outside the gene matches. This CDR3 is built from 16 residues. Germline V gives CDR1 KGHSH, CDR2 LQKENI.

V gene TRBV9 combines with J gene TRBJ2-4, with TRBD2 matching over 10 bases. The germline V gene encodes CDR1 SGDLS and CDR2 YYNGEE. With V trimmed by 1 base and J by 1 base, 11 bases remained unmatched. CDR3 length equals 19 residues. As DNA, the CDR3 is TGTGCCAGCAGCGTAAGTTCTAGCGGGAGCCGGATGGCCAAAAACATTCAGTACTTC. It yields the protein CASSVSSSGSRMAKNIQYF.

In this sample, this clone turned up once. The chain has TRBV7-6 and TRBJ2-5; D possibly corresponds to TRBD2 (6 bases). Germline assignment: CDR1 SGHVS and CDR2 FNYEAQ. The CDR3 is 15 amino acids. Trimming pared 5 bases from V and 0 bases from J, leaving 13 bases between. In nucleotides, the CDR3 is TGTGCCAGCAGCCCTAGCGTCGGGTACCAAGAGACCCAGTACTTC. Translation: CASSPSVGYQETQYF. The full variable domain, rest sourced from reference TRBV7-6 and TRBJ2-5, is GAGVSQSPRYKVTKRGQDVALRCDPISGHVSLYWYRQALGQGPEFLTYFNYEAQQDKSGLPNDRFSAERPEGSISTLTIQRTEQRDSAMYRCASSPSVGYQETQYFGPGTRLLVL.

The V gene is TRBV7-9, the J gene TRBJ1-1; unclear D gene. The germline gives CDR1 SEHNR, CDR2 FQNEAQ (reference sequence). Trimming took off 4 bases at V and 0 bases at J, with 9 bases between the two ends. This CDR3 is built from 14 residues. The CDR3 here is CASSSGSMNTEAFF. CDR3 DNA sequence: TGTGCCAGCAGCTCCGGGTCCATGAACACTGAAGCTTTCTTT.